Below are 4 T cell receptor beta chains sequenced from a single sample in a study of blood T cell repertoires in COVID-19. Only in-frame clones appear in the TCRdb table, and some are missing; sequencing was by immunoSEQ multiplex PCR. The sample holds 200,000 or so clones, 80% to 90% seen once. Sequenced: PBMCs or T cells enriched from blood (not recorded which). These receptors were taken from a woman aged 18-30 years in a cohort exposed to, infected with or recovered from COVID-19 (not recorded which).

V usage is TRBV6-5 and J usage is TRBJ1-1; 7 bases are shared with TRBD1. The CDR3 consists of 13 residues. Germline V gene data show CDR1 as MNHEY and CDR2 as SVGAGI. Trimming removed 5 bases from V and 7 bases from J; junction bases left unmatched: 7. The CDR3 sequence: CASSPGTALEAFF. CDR3 coding DNA: TGTGCCAGCAGTCCTGGGACAGCTCTTGAAGCTTTCTTT.

The gene calls are TRBV7-2 and TRBJ1-2; 8 bases agree with TRBD1. Losses at the gene ends were 2 bases for V and 2 bases for J; bases not matched to a gene: 1. Germline CDR1 SGHTA, CDR2 FQGNSA. The CDR3 sequence is 14 residues long. DNA for the CDR3: TGTGCCAGCAGCTTATACAGGGGGAACTATGGCTACACCTTC. This codes for CASSLYRGNYGYTF.

The CDR3 is CASSYVSPGTSGRHEQYF. The DNA for the CDR3 is TGTGCCAGCAGTTATGTCTCCCCCGGGACTAGCGGGAGACACGAGCAGTACTTC. This rearrangement joins TRBV6-2 or TRBV6-3 to TRBJ2-7; 14 nucleotides align to TRBD2. V shed 3 bases, J shed 5 bases, and the junction held 12 bases outside the gene matches. This CDR3 has 18 residues. Germline V gene data show CDR1 as MNHEY and CDR2 as SVGEGT.

The chain combines TRBV5-1 with TRBJ1-5, with 7 bases lining up with TRBD1. Unmatched junction bases numbered 6, after V lost 4 bases and J lost 8 bases. The germline gives CDR1 SGHRS, CDR2 YFSETQ. This CDR3 contains 13 residues. The DNA of the CDR3 is TGCGCCAGCAGCGGCACAGGGGAAGAGCCCCAGCATTTT. Its translation: CASSGTGEEPQHF. The full variable domain, completed using reference TRBV5-1 and TRBJ1-5, is KAGVTQTPRYLIKTRGQQVTLSCSPISGHRSVSWYQQTPGQGLQFLFEYFSETQRNKGNFPGRFSGRQFSNSRSEMNVSTLELGDSALYLCASSGTGEEPQHFGDGTRLSIL.